A selection of T cell receptor beta chains follows, all from one sample in a study of T cells after yellow fever vaccination. Using its own MiXCR run on the 5' RACE reads, TCRdb lists one record per CDR3 protein. This table holds 110,000 or so distinct CDR3 sequences, roughly 7.9% found once. This specimen was CD4+ T cells sorted from PBMCs, taken around 45 days after the first yellow fever vaccination. Receptors were obtained from a man aged 18 to 30 who received the YFV17D yellow fever vaccine. Both conserved end residues are part of each CDR3. The D gene is left open where the match is weak. Rows give clone size only sometimes, using once, few, many, or a class for an expanded clone.

TGCGCCAGCAGCCGCACACAGGGGAACCAGCCCCAGCATTTT	CASSRTQGNQPQHF	many	TRBD1	TRBV4-1	TRBJ1-5
TGCGCCAGCAGCTTCAGGGCCGGGGCCAACGTCCTGACTTTC	CASSFRAGANVLTF	many	-	TRBV5-1	TRBJ2-6
TGTGCCAGCAGCTTGAGGACAGGGGAGACCCAGTACTTC	CASSLRTGETQYF	-	TRBD1	TRBV5-4	TRBJ2-5
TGCGCCAGCAGCTTACAGACTAGCACAGATACGCAGTATTTT	CASSLQTSTDTQYF	-	-	TRBV5-1	TRBJ2-3
TGTGCCAGCAGTTCAACAGGATTTCAAGAGACCCAGTACTTC	CASSSTGFQETQYF	many	-	TRBV12-3/TRBV12-4	TRBJ2-5
TGTGCCAGCAGTCCCAGGGGTACCTCCTACGAGCAGTACTTC	CASSPRGTSYEQYF	few	-	TRBV12-3/TRBV12-4	TRBJ2-7
TGTGCCAGCAACCTTGCCCGGTCATACCAAGAGACCCAGTACTTC	CASNLARSYQETQYF	many	-	TRBV2	TRBJ2-5
TGTGCCAGCAGGGGACAGGGCCGGTCACCCCTCCACTTT	CASRGQGRSPLHF	many	TRBD1	TRBV6-1	TRBJ1-6
TGCGCCAGCAGCATTGGACAGGTGAACACTGAAGCTTTCTTT	CASSIGQVNTEAFF	-	TRBD1	TRBV5-1	TRBJ1-1
TGTGCCAGCAGTTTAGGCGGGGGGGGTGGTACGCAGTATTTT	CASSLGGGGGTQYF	many	TRBD2	TRBV12-3/TRBV12-4	TRBJ2-3
TGTGCCAGCAAGGGGGTTTATGGAAACACCATATATTTT	CASKGVYGNTIYF	many	-	TRBV2	TRBJ1-3
TGCGCCAGCAGCCAATTGACCGGAGATACGCAGTATTTT	CASSQLTGDTQYF	many	-	TRBV4-3	TRBJ2-3
TGCGCCAGCAGCCCTTTGACAGCCTTGAACACTGAAGCTTTCTTT	CASSPLTALNTEAFF	many	-	TRBV5-1	TRBJ1-1